This T cell receptor beta chain was observed in a study of CD8 T cells in ankylosing spondylitis. Study outcomes and limitations: Disease-linked clones, CD8+, were relatively rare in peripheral blood. It appeared that ankylosing spondylitis blood was characterized by a TCR beta motif of 8 or 9 highly homologous variants.

Quantitative 5'-RACE with molecular barcodes was used to make the TCR beta libraries. TCRdb re-analysed the 5' RACE reads in MiXCR, keeping a single row per CDR3 protein. The table includes 300,000 to 350,000 distinct CDR3 sequences, less than 25% detected once. Deletions cut 3 bases from V and 0 bases from J, with 13 bases between. There are 16 residues in the CDR3. This clonotype has only a few counts. The antigen is not known. The sequenced sample consisted of blood, either unsorted or a sorted T cell fraction (not recorded which). The sequence was collected from a female donor with ankylosing spondylitis or in good health (not recorded which). This chain uses TRBV12-3 or TRBV12-4 with TRBJ2-3, with D perhaps assigned TRBD1 or TRBD2 (5 bases each). CDR3 bases: TGTGCCAGCAGTTTTGTAGGGACGACTAGCACAGATACGCAGTATTTT. Encoded protein: CASSFVGTTSTDTQYF.